This TCR beta chain appears in the sequencing data of a study of cytomegalovirus exposure and HLA in healthy donors (dated by TCRdb to 2015 to 2018). Concerning the study at large: According to an earlier analysis of a few hundred of the donors, about 179 million T cells yielded over 100 million unique TCR beta sequences and about 280 Gb of sequence data. Rather than drawing on any new phenotypic data, the later analysis identified candidate immune exposures from TCR beta sequences and the way those sequences occurred across donors. To decide whether each TCR beta V gene segment behaved as functional or pseudogenic, an earlier analysis of 587 of the donors relied on high-throughput TCR beta sequencing. To predict cytomegalovirus infection status, the study combined high-throughput TCR immunosequencing, statistical association of individual TCRs with disease status, and machine learning. An early release covering roughly 640 HLA-typed donors comprised approximately 290 gigabases of sequencing data and some 79 million unique TCR sequences. In a later genetic analysis, genome-wide SNP genotypes for about 65% of the roughly 700 donors were used, and that subset was treated as a discovery cohort. On average, around 230,000 unique TCR beta nucleotide sequences were sequenced per donor among 350 to 400 genotyped donors of the cohort, with 15% to 20% of those sequences being non-productive. To study patterns of TCR occurrence, a later analysis re-analyzed previously published TCR beta repertoires from 550 to 800 donors and added high-resolution HLA genotyping. All discovery cohort repertoires had been generated on a single sequencing platform. Donor age, sex, ethnicity and CMV serostatus were compiled together with the repertoire data. A handful of DR-DQ haplotypes were handled as single units for association and clustering because linkage in the cohort was strong. Class I and class II HLA loci were covered by the typing at four-digit resolution. The study aimed to test whether cataloging public T cell receptors could reveal signatures of past pathogen exposure. In addition to the first cohort of 666 subjects, a separate validation cohort of 130 or so different subjects was used. The study used immunosequencing to profile the T cell repertoires of several hundred subjects and linked those repertoires to cytomegalovirus serostatus. Of the approximately 400 genotyped donors, roughly 76% were placed in the genetic ancestry cluster associated with self-reported Caucasian donors. Typing coverage varied by locus: 629-630 donors for A, B, C, DRB1 and DQB1; 522 for DQA1; approximately 610 for DPA1; around 490 for DPB1. Summary of the overall study and its limitations: It was suggested by the authors that the approach could potentially be generalized to other disease states and immunological phenotypes. Because HLA typing was unavailable for some donors at each locus, only the typed subset was used in association tests. A later genetic analysis associated a missense DCLRE1C variant with V-gene and J-gene trimming of TCR beta chains, and an independent cohort replicated the association. A later analysis found that most CMV-associated TCR beta chains appeared HLA-restricted, with HLA associations seemingly driven largely by CMV exposure. In the study, some 180 TCR beta chains were listed as associated with cytomegalovirus. The earlier analysis of about 600 of the donors excluded around 17 rarely observed V segments, including chromosome 9 orphons, because counts were too low. A later analysis found that TCR association rates varied across HLA loci, with DRB1 alleles showing the most associated TCRs and HLA-C alleles the fewest. Some IMGT-functional V segments, including TRBV6-2 and TRBV6-3, could not be told apart with the 87-base-pair reads, so those segments were excluded. In this cohort, only TCR beta chains were sequenced, and detectable features were limited by the absence of alpha or paired-chain data. An earlier analysis of around 500 of the donors showed that most TCR beta V segments appeared in productive rearrangements either about 87% or about 30% of the time, which broadly matched IMGT annotations. In a later analysis, HLA-associated TCR beta chains showed more clonal expansion and lower generation probabilities than non-associated chains that were equally common. The sequencing pipeline was judged likely to have produced a cluster of highly shared sequence variants as a technical artifact. A later analysis reported that several top co-occurrence clusters appeared linked to parvovirus B19, influenza, CMV and Epstein-Barr virus. For the cohort, immune exposure information was limited to CMV serostatus. A further reported finding was that TCR beta sequences accurately predicted the HLA-A and HLA-B alleles for most subjects in the first cohort. The classifier was reported to diagnose cytomegalovirus status with high specificity and sensitivity in both the original and validation cohorts. Sequencing depth was assumed to be roughly uniform across donors in the presence/absence analyses, though that assumption may not hold. In vitro tests confirmed that three of the cytomegalovirus-associated TCR beta chains recognize cytomegalovirus antigens. Most TCR sequences were seen in very few donors, while some public TCRs were found in many individuals. Assigning TCR associations to individual alleles was difficult when HLA alleles, especially DR and DQ, strongly co-occurred. Linkage disequilibrium might explain the correlated functional status among segregating V segments, but an unknown experimental factor could not be excluded. Specific HLA alleles were associated with 15,000 to 20,000 TCR beta sequences at a false discovery rate of 0.05 in a later analysis. A later genetic analysis reported fewer N-insertions in productive TCRs among donors in an Asian-associated ancestry cluster than the approximately 700-donor mean.

Including the terminal cysteine and phenylalanine, the CDR3 comprises 13 residues. Of the read, only the CDR3 DNA is kept; its 39 bases are in frame from base 1. The V end loses 1 base and the J end loses 7 bases, and a stretch of 7 bases separates them. Reading the germline V gene (reference sequence) gives CDR1 MNHEY and CDR2 SMNVEV. The cohort consisted of hundreds of healthy bone marrow donors. All cohort members were sampled while nominally healthy, although unrecorded immune exposures were likely present. The donor tested CMV seronegative, placing the donor among the 350 to 400 seronegative members of the cohort. A peripheral blood sample was provided by each donor, and peripheral blood mononuclear cells were used for TCR beta sequencing. The Qiagen DNeasy Blood Extraction Kit was used to extract genomic DNA from the blood cell samples. Note on this clone: It lacks a known antigen. No much larger clone is present one base from it, and per-base qualities are unavailable.

The library was obtained by the immunoSEQ multiplex PCR assay. For the multiplex PCR, a mixture combining 60 forward primers for TCR Vbeta segments and 13 reverse primers for TCR Jbeta segments was used. A multiplex PCR assay on genomic DNA amplified the CDR3 region of rearranged TCR beta genes. The Illumina HiSeq System was used to sequence the amplified TCR beta libraries as 87-base-pair reads. Turning to the authors' computational methods: A later analysis tallied roughly 76 million unique TCR beta chains across the 700 or so repertoires, and some 10 million of those chains were shared by two or more donors. Raw reads were error-corrected and collapsed into unique sequences with a nearest-neighbor algorithm that merged closely related sequences to remove PCR and sequencing errors. Alignment of CDR3 sequences to IMGT reference sequences was used to assign V, D and J gene segments. Each retained sequence needed at least a six-nucleotide match to both a V gene segment and a J gene segment. A rearrangement was called productive if the CDR3 had no stop codons and remained in frame with V and J, and every other rearrangement was called non-productive. Following IMGT convention, CDR3 was defined as the stretch from the second conserved V-encoded cysteine up to the conserved J-encoded phenylalanine. The earlier analysis of some 580 of the donors excluded any sequence lacking an unambiguous match to a single V gene segment. In an earlier analysis of 587 of the donors, a V segment was called functional when productive rearrangements were above 56.7%, and segregating when the standard deviation between donors exceeded 5%. A statistical classification framework was built for diagnosing cytomegalovirus status from the catalog of TCR beta chain sequences. A later analysis assigned V and J genes by comparing TCR nucleotide sequences with IMGT/GENE-DB human TR gene sequences. A later analysis assigned CDR3 sequences and most-parsimonious VDJ recombination scenarios with the TCRdist pipeline. In a later analysis, each TCR beta chain was defined by its CDR3 amino acid sequence together with its V-gene family, and reads lacking a unique V-gene family were excluded. A later analysis removed 592 highly shared, low-generation-probability nucleotide sequences to deal with suspected cross-contamination and a sequencing artifact. In a later analysis, a clonal expansion index was calculated for each public chain from normalized within-repertoire ranks of inferred template counts. A later analysis computed generation probabilities with a VDJ recombination model fitted to out-of-frame rearrangements, and checked the results against IGoR. In a later analysis, TCR-TCR, TCR-HLA and TCR-CMV co-occurrence was scored with hypergeometric tests, and a repertoire-size bias correction was applied to TCR pairs. False discovery rates were estimated in a later analysis by permuting HLA or CMV assignments 20 times. In a later analysis, co-occurring TCRs were grouped using DBSCAN, with TCRdist sequence similarity added in when clustering inside HLA-allele-positive subsets. Co-occurrence clustering excluded repertoires with fewer than 30,000 or more than 120,000 public chains, plus five with anomalous nucleotide sharing. The table comes from immuneACCESS by way of TCRdb, which keeps in-frame sequences with V and J called. Part of the clones is missing from these tables; in studies checked, under half for an unresolved V gene and the rest for unknown reasons. That table supplies the V and J calls and clone size; D and trimming were determined from the DNA. Across this sample there are about 140,000 clones, with 77% seen only once. 1.5% to 2% of the sample comes from the top ten.

The V and J genes are TRBV27 and TRBJ1-4; TRBD1 is possibly the D segment (6 matching bases). The sequence came from a female donor in good health and CMV-seronegative. Material: PBMCs. The CDR3 here reads CASSLFRGEKLFF. The nucleotide sequence is TGTGCCAGCAGTTTATTCAGGGGTGAAAAACTGTTTTTT.